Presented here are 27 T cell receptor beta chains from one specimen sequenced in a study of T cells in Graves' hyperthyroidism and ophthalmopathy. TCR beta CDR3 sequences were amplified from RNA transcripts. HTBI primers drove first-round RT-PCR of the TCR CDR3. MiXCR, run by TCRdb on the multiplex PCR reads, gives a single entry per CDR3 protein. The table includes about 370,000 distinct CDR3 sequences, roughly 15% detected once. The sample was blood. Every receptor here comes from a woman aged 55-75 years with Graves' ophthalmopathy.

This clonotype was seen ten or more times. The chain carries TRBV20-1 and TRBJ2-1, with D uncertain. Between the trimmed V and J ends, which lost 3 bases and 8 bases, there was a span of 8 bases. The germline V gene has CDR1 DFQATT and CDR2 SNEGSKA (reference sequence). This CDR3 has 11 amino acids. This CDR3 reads CSASLSDEQFF. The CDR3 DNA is TGCAGTGCTAGTCTTAGTGATGAGCAGTTCTTC.

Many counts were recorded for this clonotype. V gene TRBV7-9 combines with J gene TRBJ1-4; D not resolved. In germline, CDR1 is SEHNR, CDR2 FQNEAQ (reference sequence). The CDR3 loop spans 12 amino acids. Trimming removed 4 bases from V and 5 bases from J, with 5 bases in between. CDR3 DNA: TGTGCCAGCAGCTCCCTCAATGAAAAACTGTTTTTT. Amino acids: CASSSLNEKLFF. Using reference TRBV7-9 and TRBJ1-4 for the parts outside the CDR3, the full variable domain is DTGVSQNPRHKITKRGQNVTFRCDPISEHNRLYWYRQTLGQGPEFLTYFQNEAQLEKSRLLSDRFSAERPKGSFSTLEIQRTEQGDSAMYLCASSSLNEKLFFGSGTQLSVL.

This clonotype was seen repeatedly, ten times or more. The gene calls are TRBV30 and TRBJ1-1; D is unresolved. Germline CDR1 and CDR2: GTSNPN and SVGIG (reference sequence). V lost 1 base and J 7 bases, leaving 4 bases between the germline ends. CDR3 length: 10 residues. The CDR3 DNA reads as TGTGCCTGGAGTGGGGGTGAAGCTTTCTTT. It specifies CAWSGGEAFF.

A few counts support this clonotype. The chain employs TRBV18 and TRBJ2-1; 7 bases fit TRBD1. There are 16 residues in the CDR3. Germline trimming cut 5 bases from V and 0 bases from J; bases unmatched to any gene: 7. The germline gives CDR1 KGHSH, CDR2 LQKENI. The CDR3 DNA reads TGTGCCAGCTCATCGATGACAGGGATCTCCTACAATGAGCAGTTCTTC. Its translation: CASSSMTGISYNEQFF.

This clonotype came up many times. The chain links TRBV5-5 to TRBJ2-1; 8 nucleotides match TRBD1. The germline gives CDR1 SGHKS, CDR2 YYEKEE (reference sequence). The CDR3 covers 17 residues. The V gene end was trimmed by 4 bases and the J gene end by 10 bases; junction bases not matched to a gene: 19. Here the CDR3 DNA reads TGTGCCAGCAGCCCGTCAGGGGGCCGTGCACAGGGAAGGGAGCAGTTCTTC. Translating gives CASSPSGGRAQGREQFF. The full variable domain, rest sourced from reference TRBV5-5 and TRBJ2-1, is DAGVTQSPTHLIKTRGQQVTLRCSPISGHKSVSWYQQVLGQGPQFIFQYYEKEERGRGNFPDRFSARQFPNYSSELNVNALLLGDSALYLCASSPSGGRAQGREQFFGPGTRLTVL.

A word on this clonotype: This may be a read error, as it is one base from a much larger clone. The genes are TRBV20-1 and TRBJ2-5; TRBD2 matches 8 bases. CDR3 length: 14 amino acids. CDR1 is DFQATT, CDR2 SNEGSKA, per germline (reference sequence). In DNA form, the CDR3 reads TGCAGTGCGTTCCCCCGGGGGGGGCAAGAGGCCCAGTACTTC. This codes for CSAFPRGGQEAQYF.

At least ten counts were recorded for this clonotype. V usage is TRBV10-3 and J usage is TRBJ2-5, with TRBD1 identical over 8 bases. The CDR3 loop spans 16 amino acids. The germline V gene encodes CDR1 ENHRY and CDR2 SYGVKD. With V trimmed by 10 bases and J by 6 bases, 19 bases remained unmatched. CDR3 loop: CATAGGTAGIAQTQYF. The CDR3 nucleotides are TGTGCCACGGCAGGGGGCACGGCGGGGATCGCTCAGACCCAGTACTTC.

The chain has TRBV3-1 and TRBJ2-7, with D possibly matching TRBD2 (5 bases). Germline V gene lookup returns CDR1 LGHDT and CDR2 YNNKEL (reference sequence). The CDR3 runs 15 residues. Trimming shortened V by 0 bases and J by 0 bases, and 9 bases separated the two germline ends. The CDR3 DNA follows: TGTGCCAGCAGCCAAGATCCGGGAAGCTCCTACGAGCAGTACTTC. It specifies CASSQDPGSSYEQYF.

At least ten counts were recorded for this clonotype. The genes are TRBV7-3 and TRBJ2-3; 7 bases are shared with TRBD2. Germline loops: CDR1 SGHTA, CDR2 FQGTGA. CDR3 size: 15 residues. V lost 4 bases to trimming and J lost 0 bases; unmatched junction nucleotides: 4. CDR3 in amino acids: CASSSSGTSTDTQYF. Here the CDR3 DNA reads TGTGCCAGCAGCTCTAGCGGTACTAGCACAGATACGCAGTATTTT.

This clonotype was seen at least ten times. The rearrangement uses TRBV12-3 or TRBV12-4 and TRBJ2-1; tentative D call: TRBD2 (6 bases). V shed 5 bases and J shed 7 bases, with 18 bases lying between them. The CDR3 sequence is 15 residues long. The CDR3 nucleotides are TGTGCCAGCAGTGCTACTCCGGGACTTCGGAATGAGCAGTTCTTC. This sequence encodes CASSATPGLRNEQFF.

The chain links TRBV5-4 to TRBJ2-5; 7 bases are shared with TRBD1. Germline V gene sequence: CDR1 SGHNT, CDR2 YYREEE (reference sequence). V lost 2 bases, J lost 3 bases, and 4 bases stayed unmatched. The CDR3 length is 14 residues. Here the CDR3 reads CASSFPGQEETQYF. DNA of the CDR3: TGTGCCAGCAGCTTTCCCGGACAGGAAGAGACCCAGTACTTC.

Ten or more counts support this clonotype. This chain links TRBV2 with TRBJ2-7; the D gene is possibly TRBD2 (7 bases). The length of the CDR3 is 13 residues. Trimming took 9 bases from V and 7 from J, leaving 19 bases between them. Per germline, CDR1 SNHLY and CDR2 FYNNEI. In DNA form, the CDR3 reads TGTGCCAGAGCGGGACCGGGGGGCCTAGAGCAGTACTTC. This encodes CARAGPGGLEQYF. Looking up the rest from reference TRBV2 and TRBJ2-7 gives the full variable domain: EPEVTQTPSHQVTQMGQEVILRCVPISNHLYFYWYRQILGQKVEFLVSFYNNEISEKSEIFDDQFSVERPDGSNFTLKIRSTKLEDSAMYFCARAGPGGLEQYFGPGTRLTVT.

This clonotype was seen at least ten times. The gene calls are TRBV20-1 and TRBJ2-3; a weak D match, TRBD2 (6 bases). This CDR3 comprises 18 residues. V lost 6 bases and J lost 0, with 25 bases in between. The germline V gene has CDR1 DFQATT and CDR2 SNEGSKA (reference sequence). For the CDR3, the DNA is TGCAGTGCGGAGGGGCCTAAGGGAGTACTATCTAGCACAGATACGCAGTATTTT. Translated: CSAEGPKGVLSSTDTQYF.

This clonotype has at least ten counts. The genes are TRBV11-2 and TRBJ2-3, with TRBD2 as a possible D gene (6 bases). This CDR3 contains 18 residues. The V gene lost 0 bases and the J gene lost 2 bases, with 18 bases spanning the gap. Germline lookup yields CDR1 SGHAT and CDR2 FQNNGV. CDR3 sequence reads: CASSLDRGGTWATDTQYF. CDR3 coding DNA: TGTGCCAGCAGCTTAGATCGGGGAGGAACGTGGGCCACAGATACGCAGTATTTT.

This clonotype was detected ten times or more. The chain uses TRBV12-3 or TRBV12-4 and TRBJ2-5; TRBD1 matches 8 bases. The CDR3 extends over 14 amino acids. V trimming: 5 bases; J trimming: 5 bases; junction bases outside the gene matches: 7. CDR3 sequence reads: CASSPTGDGETQYF. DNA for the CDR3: TGTGCCAGCAGTCCGACAGGGGATGGTGAGACCCAGTACTTC.

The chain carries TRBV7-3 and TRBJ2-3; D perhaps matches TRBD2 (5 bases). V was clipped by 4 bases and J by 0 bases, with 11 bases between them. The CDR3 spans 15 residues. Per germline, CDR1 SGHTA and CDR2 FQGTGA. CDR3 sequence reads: CASSYLAGSTDTQYF. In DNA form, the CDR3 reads TGTGCCAGCAGCTATCTTGCGGGTAGCACAGATACGCAGTATTTT.

Written as DNA, the CDR3 is TGTGCCAGCAGTGATACGGGAGTCACCGGGGAGCTGTTTTTT. Amino acids: CASSDTGVTGELFF. The V gene is TRBV25-1, the J gene TRBJ2-2, with a tentative D call TRBD2 (6 bases). Between the trimmed V and J ends, which lost 3 bases and 4 bases, there was a span of 9 bases. CDR1 MGHDK and CDR2 SYGVNS come from the germline V gene. This CDR3 region has 14 residues.

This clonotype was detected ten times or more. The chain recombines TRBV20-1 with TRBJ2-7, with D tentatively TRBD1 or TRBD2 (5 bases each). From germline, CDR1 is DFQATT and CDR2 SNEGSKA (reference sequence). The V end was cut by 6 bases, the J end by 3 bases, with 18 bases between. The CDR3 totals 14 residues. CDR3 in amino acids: CSAVSELGDYEQYF. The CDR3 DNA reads TGCAGTGCCGTAAGTGAGCTGGGGGACTACGAGCAGTACTTC.

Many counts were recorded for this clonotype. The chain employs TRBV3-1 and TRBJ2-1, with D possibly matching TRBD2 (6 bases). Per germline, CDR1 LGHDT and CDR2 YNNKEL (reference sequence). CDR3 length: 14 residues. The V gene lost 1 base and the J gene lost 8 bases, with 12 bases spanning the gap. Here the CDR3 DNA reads TGTGCCAGCAGCCAAGTGGTCGGGGGAGATGAGCAGTTCTTC. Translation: CASSQVVGGDEQFF.

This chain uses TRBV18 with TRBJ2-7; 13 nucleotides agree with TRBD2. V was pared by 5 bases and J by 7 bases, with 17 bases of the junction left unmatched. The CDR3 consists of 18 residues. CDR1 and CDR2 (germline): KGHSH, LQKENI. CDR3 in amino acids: CASSSNGGLAGAPGEQYF. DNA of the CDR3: TGTGCCAGCTCATCTAATGGCGGACTAGCGGGAGCCCCCGGAGAGCAGTACTTC.

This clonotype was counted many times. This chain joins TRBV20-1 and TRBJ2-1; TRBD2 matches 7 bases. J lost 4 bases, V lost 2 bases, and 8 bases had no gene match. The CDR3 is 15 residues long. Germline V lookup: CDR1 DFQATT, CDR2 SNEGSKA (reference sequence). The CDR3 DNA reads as TGCAGTGCTAGATCCCTTAGCGGGTCTTACAATGAGCAGTTCTTC. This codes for CSARSLSGSYNEQFF.

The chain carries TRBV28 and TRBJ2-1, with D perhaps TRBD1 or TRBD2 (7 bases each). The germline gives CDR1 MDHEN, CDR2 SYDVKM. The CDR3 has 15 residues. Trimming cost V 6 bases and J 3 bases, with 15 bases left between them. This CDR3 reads CASSRRGGGYNEQFF. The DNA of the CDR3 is TGTGCCAGCAGCCGCAGGGGGGGAGGCTACAATGAGCAGTTCTTC.

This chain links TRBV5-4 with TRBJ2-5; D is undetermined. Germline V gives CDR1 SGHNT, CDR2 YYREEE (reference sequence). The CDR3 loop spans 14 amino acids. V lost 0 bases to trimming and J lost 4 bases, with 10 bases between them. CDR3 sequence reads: CASSLGGMGETQYF. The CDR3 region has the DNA TGTGCCAGCAGCTTGGGGGGAATGGGAGAGACCCAGTACTTC.

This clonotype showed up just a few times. CDR3 DNA: TGTGCCACCAGCAGCGACAGGGGCACAGATACGCAGTATTTT. This translates into CATSSDRGTDTQYF. The rearrangement uses TRBV15 and TRBJ2-3; 7 bases fit TRBD1. Germline lookup yields CDR1 LNHNV and CDR2 YYDKDF (reference sequence). The J segment lost 1 base and the V segment lost 3 bases, leaving 1 base of the junction unmatched. This CDR3 contains 14 residues.

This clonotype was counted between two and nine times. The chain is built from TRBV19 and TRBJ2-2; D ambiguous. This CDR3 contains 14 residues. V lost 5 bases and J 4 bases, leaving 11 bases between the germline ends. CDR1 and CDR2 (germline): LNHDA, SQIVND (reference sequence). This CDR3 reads CASSRAAITGELFF. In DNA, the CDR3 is TGTGCCAGTAGTCGAGCCGCTATCACCGGGGAGCTGTTTTTT.

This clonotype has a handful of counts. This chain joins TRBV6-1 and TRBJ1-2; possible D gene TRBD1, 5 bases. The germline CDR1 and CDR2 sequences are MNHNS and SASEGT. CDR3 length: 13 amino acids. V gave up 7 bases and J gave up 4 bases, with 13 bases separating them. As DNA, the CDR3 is TGTGCCAGCACCCGGGGGGGGTTCTATGGCTACACCTTC. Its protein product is CASTRGGFYGYTF.

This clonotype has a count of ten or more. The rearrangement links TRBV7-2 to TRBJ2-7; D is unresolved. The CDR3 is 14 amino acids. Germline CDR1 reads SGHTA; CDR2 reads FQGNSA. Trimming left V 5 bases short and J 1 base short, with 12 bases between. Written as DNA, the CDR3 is TGTGCCAGCAGCCCCGGGTTCAGATCCTACGAGCAGTACTTC. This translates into CASSPGFRSYEQYF.